These T cell receptor beta chains were read from a single sample in a study of post-analysis software for immune sequencing data. A single record per CDR3 protein comes from TCRdb applying MiXCR to the PCR reads. The sample records roughly 600,000 distinct CDR3 sequences, 44% being singletons. The material sequenced was blood. The receptors originated from a girl between 10 and 17 years old with multiple sclerosis. Each CDR3 is given with its conserved first and last residue.

cdr3_length v_call cdr3_aa
15 TRBV29-1 CSVEGYRGGTDTQYF
14 TRBV27 CASSPTATNEKLFF
14 TRBV15 CATSRDLSNSPLHF
15 TRBV20-1 CSALRTGGSYNEQFF
11 TRBV29-1 CSVYTTDTQYF
15 TRBV28 CASKTAGQLDSPLHF
14 TRBV5-1 CASSLARGGDTQYF
15 TRBV3-1 CASSKPGQGKTEAFF
12 TRBV19 CASSIGTTTQYF
14 TRBV6-5 CASSYRVAADTQYF
15 TRBV2 CASSLRDPPIYEQYF
13 TRBV30 CAWSFGGDQPQHF
16 TRBV27 CASSSSTGRSVHTQYF
15 TRBV12-3/TRBV12-4 CASSRGLAGGYEQYF
14 TRBV4-1 CASSGGLDSYEQFF
13 TRBV29-1 CSVVDSNNQPQHF
12 TRBV20-1 CSARDLGNIQYF
14 TRBV9 CASSVVWGSTEAFF
24 TRBV4-1 CASSLMFPKQSGGAELRLYNEQFF
16 TRBV7-2 CAGSSGPRDLRAEQYF
16 TRBV3-1 CASSQESGVLTDTQYF
12 TRBV9 CASSVDGGEQFF
13 TRBV6-2/TRBV6-3 CASDPAASGEQFF
15 TRBV10-2 CASRPGAEANYGYTF
17 TRBV5-1 CASSREMGLPPYNEQFF
13 TRBV27 CASRYDSEETQYF
13 TRBV29-1 CSARGLGPLGQYF
11 TRBV10-3 CATLLNNEQFF
15 TRBV12-3/TRBV12-4 CASTSCRGGPLKLFF
14 TRBV6-6 CASNGLAGYNEQFF
15 TRBV5-1 CASSLGDRVLPEAFF
13 TRBV6-5 CASSLPRGYGYTF
17 TRBV7-2 CASSLRLTGTGVNEQFF
15 TRBV4-1 CASSQVPGVGTEAFF
15 TRBV12-3/TRBV12-4 CASSALTSEIGTQYF
12 TRBV10-1 CASSETSFGQYF
15 TRBV12-3/TRBV12-4 CASSLSGGGVNEQFF
15 TRBV5-1 CASSRLAGNQETQYF
15 TRBV9 CASSVQSGVNTEAFF
16 TRBV10-3 CAIQQQGRLGTDTQYF
14 TRBV10-3 CAIMAGDSTYEQYF
16 TRBV6-5 CASSYFPEGPMSVQYF
16 TRBV29-1 CSGYLQGRSSYNEQFF
14 TRBV7-9 CASSSRTDAQPQHF